This TCR beta chain was captured by sequencing in a study of control samples from healthy donors and cancer patients (dated by TCRdb to 2020 to 2021). Concerning this clone itself: It lacks a known antigen. The record has no base qualities; no much larger clone is one base away.

Reading the germline V gene gives CDR1 SNHLY and CDR2 FYNNEI. V was cut back by 8 bases and J by 2 bases, leaving a gap of 12 bases between them. Including cysteine and phenylalanine, the CDR3 has 13 amino acids. The only DNA kept is the CDR3, 39 bases in frame from the first base. Receptor libraries were prepared by the immunoSEQ multiplex PCR assay. TCRdb retrieved this table from immuneACCESS and kept in-frame rearrangements only. Not all clones are present; in checked studies, unresolved V genes account for under half, and no reason is known for the remainder. This sample gives approximately 82,000 clones in total; 93% of them show up just once. 1.3% of the sample goes to the ten largest clones.

The clonotype was recovered from a woman between 40 and 50 years old with lung cancer. The chain joins TRBV2 to TRBJ1-1, with the identity of the D gene unclear. The sequenced sample consisted of PBMCs. The bases read TGTGCCAGCCGGACCCTCCTAAACACTGAAGCTTTCTTT. It specifies CASRTLLNTEAFF.